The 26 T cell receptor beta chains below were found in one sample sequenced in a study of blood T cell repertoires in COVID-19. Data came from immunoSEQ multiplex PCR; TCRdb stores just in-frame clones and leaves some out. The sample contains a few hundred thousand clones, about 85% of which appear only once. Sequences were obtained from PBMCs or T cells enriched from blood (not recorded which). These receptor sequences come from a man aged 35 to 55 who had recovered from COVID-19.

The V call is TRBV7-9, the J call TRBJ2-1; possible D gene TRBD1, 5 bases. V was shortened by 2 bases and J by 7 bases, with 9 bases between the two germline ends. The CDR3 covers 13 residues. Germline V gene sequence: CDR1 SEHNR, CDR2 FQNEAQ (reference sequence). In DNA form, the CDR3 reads TGTGCCAGCAGCTTAAGGGGCTATAATGAGCAGTTCTTC. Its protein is CASSLRGYNEQFF.

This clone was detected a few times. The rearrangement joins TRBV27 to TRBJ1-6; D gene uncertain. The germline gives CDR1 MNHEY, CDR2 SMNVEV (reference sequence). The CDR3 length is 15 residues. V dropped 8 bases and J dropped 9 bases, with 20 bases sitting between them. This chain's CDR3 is CASRGLISKISPLHF. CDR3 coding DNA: TGTGCCAGCCGAGGTTTGATATCAAAGATTTCACCCCTCCACTTT.

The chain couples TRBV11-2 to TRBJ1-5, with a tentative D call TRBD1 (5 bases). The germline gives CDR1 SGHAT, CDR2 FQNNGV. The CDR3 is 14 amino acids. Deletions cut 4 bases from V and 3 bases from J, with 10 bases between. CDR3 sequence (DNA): TGTGCCAGCAGCTCGACAGCTACCAATCAGCCCCAGCATTTT. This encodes CASSSTATNQPQHF.

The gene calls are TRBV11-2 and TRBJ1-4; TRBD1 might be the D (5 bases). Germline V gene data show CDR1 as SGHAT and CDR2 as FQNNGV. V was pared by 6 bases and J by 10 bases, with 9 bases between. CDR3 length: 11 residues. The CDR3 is CASSVGGKLFF. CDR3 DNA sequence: TGTGCCAGCAGTGTGGGGGGAAAACTGTTTTTT.

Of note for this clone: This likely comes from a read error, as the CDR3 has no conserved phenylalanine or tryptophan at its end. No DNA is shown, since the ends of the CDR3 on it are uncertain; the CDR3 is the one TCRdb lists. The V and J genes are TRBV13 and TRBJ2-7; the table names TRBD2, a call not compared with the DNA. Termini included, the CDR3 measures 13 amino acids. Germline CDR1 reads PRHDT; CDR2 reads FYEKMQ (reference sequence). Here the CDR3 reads CASSLEASGRLYL.

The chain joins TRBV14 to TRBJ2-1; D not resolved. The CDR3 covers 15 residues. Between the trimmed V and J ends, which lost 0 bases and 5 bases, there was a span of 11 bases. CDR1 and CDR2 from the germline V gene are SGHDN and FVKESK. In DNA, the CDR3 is TGTGCCAGCAGCCAAGAGAGTTTCCCCGACAATGAGCAGTTCTTC. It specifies CASSQESFPDNEQFF.

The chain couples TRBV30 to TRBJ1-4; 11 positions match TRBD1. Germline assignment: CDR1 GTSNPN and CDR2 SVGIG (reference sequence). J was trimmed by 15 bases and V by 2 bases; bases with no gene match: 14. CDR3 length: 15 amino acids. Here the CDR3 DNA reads TGTGCCTGGAGTCCGGCCGGGACAGGGGGTCTCAAGGTGTTTTTT. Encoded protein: CAWSPAGTGGLKVFF.

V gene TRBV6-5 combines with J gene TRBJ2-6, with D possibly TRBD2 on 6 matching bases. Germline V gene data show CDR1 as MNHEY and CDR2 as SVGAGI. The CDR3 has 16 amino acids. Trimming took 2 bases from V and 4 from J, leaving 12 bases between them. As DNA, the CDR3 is TGTGCCAGCAGTTACCTGGCGGGGACCGGGGCCAACGTCCTGACTTTC. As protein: CASSYLAGTGANVLTF.

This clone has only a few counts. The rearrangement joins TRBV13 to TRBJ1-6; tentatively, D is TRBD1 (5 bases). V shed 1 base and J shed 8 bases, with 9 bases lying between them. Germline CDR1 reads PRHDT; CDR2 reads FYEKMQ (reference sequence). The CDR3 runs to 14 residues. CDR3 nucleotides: TGTGCCAGCAGCTTAGAACGGGGGGATTCACCCCTCCACTTT. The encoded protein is CASSLERGDSPLHF.

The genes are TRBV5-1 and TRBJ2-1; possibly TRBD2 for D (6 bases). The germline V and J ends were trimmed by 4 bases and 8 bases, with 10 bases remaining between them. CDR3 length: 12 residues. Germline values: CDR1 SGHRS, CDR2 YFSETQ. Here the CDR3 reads CASSDTGDEQFF. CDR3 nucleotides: TGCGCCAGCAGCGACACGGGGGATGAGCAGTTCTTC.

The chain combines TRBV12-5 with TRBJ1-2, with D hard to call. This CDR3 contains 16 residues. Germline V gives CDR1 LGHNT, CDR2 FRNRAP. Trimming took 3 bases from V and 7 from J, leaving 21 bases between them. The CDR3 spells CASGFESGRQTSGYTF. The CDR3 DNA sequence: TGTGCTAGTGGTTTCGAAAGCGGCAGACAAACTAGTGGCTACACCTTC.

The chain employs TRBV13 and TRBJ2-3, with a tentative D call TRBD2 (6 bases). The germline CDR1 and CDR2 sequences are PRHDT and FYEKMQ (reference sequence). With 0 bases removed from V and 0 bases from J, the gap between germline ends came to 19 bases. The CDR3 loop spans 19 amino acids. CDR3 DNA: TGTGCCAGCAGCTTAGGGGACGGGAGAGGTGGGATAAGCACAGATACGCAGTATTTT. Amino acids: CASSLGDGRGGISTDTQYF. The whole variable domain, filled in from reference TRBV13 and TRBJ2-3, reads AAGVIQSPRHLIKEKRETATLKCYPIPRHDTVYWYQQGPGQDPQFLISFYEKMQSDKGSIPDRFSAQQFSDYHSELNMSSLELGDSALYFCASSLGDGRGGISTDTQYFGPGTRLTVL.

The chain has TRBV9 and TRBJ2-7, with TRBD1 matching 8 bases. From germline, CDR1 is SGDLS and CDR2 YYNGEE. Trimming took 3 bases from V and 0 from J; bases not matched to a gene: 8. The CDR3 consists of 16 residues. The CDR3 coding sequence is TGTGCCAGCAGCGCAGAAGGACAGGGCCTCTCCTACGAGCAGTACTTC. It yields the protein CASSAEGQGLSYEQYF.

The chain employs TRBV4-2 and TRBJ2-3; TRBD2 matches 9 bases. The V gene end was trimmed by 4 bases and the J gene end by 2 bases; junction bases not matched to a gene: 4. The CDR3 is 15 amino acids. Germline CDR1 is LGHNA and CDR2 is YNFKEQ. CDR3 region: CASSPREGHTDTQYF. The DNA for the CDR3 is TGTGCCAGCAGCCCGCGGGAGGGCCACACAGATACGCAGTATTTT.

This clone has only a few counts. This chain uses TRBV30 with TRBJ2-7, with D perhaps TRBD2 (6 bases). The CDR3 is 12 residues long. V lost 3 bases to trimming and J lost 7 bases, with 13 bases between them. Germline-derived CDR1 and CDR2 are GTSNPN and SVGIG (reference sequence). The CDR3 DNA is TGTGCCTGGAGGCGGGAAAATCGGGAGCAGTACTTC. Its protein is CAWRRENREQYF.

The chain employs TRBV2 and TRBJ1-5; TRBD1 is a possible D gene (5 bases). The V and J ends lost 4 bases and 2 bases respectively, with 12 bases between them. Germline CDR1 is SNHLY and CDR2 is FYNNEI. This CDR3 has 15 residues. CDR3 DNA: TGTGCCAGCAGTGGGGGACCGGGAGGCAATCAGCCCCAGCATTTT. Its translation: CASSGGPGGNQPQHF.

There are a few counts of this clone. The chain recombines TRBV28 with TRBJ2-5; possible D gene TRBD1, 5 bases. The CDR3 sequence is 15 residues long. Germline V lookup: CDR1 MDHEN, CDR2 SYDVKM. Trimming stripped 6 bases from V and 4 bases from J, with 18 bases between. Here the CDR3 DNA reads TGTGCCAGCAGCTCCTCTTCGCAGGGCGGAGAGACCCAGTACTTC. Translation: CASSSSSQGGETQYF.

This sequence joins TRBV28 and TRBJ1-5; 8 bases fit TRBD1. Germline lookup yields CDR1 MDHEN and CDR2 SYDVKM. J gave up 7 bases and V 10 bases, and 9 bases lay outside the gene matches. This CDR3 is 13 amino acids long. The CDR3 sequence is CATITGGKQPQHF. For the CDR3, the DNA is TGTGCCACTATCACAGGGGGGAAGCAGCCCCAGCATTTT.

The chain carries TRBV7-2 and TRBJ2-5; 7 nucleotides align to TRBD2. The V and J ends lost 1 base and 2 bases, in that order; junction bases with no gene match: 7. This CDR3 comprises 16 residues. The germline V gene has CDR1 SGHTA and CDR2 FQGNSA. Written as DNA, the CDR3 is TGTGCCAGCAGCTTAGAGCCAGCGGGAATGCAAGAGACCCAGTACTTC. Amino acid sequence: CASSLEPAGMQETQYF.

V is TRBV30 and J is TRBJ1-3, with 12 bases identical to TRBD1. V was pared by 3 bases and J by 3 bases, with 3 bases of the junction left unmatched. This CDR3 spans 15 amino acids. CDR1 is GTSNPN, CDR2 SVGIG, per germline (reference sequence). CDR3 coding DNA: TGTGCCTGGAGGAGGGACAGGGGGCTTGGAAACACCATATATTTT. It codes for CAWRRDRGLGNTIYF.

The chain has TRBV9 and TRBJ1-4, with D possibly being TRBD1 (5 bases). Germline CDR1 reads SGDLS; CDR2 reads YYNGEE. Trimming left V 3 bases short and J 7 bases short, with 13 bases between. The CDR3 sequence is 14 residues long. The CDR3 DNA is TGTGCCAGCAGCGCAGGGATCTCGGCTGAAAAACTGTTTTTT. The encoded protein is CASSAGISAEKLFF.

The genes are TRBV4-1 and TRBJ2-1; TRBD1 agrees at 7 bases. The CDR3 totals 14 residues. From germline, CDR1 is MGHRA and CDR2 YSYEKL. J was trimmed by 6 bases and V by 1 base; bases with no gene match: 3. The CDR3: CASSQAYRGNEQFF. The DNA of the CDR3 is TGCGCCAGCAGCCAAGCCTACAGGGGCAATGAGCAGTTCTTC.

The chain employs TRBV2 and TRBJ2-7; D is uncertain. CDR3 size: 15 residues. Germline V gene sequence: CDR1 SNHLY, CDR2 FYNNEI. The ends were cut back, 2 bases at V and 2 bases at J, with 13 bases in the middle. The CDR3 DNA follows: TGTGCCAGCAGTGAATCCCCAGATACAACCTACGAGCAGTACTTC. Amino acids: CASSESPDTTYEQYF.

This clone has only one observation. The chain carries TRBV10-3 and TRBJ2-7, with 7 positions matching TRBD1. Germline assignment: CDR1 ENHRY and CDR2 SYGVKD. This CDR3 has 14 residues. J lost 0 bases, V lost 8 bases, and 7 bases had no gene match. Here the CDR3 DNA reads TGTGCCATCGTTGACAGGGAGAACTCCTACGAGCAGTACTTC. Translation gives CAIVDRENSYEQYF.

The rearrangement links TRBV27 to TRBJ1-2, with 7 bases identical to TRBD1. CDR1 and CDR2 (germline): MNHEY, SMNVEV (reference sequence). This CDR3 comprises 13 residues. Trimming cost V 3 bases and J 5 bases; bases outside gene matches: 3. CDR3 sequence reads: CASSLKGAYGYTF. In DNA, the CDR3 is TGTGCCAGCAGTTTGAAGGGGGCGTATGGCTACACCTTC.

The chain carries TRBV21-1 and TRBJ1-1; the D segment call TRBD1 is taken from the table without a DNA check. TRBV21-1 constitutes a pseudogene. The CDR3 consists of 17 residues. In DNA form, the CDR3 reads TGTGCCAGCAGCAACCCCCCCCACAGGACAGGGGCGACTGAAGCTTTCTTT. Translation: CASSNPPHRTGATEAFF.